A single sample gave rise to the 26 T cell receptor beta chains below, sequenced in a study of T cell repertoires in cytomegalovirus infection. These receptors' antigens are unknown. TCRdb processed the reads anew with MiXCR; each CDR3 protein has one entry. The sample gives 700,000 to 850,000 distinct CDR3 sequences, 32% of which show up once; approximately 13% is in the top ten. The sample was cultured CD8+ T cells from PBMCs, taken from culture after CMV antigen stimulation. The receptors here all came from a human donor in good health (CMV status not recorded). Some clones in this sample may be carry-over from other donors' samples.

The chain recombines TRBV18 with TRBJ2-5, with 9 bases fitting TRBD1. V lost 4 bases, J lost 3 bases, and 12 bases stayed unmatched. The CDR3 totals 17 residues. Looked up from germline, CDR1 is KGHSH and CDR2 is LQKENI. The CDR3 sequence is CASSLTPERTGEETQYF. The CDR3 DNA follows: TGTGCCAGCTCACTCACCCCCGAACGGACAGGGGAAGAGACCCAGTACTTC.

In this sample, this clonotype turned up a few times. This sequence joins TRBV29-1 and TRBJ2-7; D is possibly TRBD1 (7 bases). Germline values: CDR1 SQVTM, CDR2 ANQGSEA. The CDR3 is 13 amino acids. Deletions cut 4 bases from V and 0 bases from J, with 10 bases between. The CDR3 loop reads CSVGRGRSYEQYF. The CDR3 nucleotides are TGCAGCGTTGGGAGGGGGCGCTCCTACGAGCAGTACTTC.

This clonotype was found many times. J is TRBJ2-3 and V is TRBV10-3; the D gene is possibly TRBD1 (5 bases). CDR1 ENHRY and CDR2 SYGVKD come from the germline V gene. The CDR3 sequence is 13 residues long. V was cut by 8 bases and J by 1 base, with 10 bases left in between. The CDR3 bases are TGTGCCATCCGACAGCTCCGCACAGATACGCAGTATTTT. Translation: CAIRQLRTDTQYF.

This clonotype has just a few counts. The V and J genes are TRBV4-1 and TRBJ2-3; D tentatively fits TRBD1 or TRBD2 (5 bases each). Germline assignment: CDR1 MGHRA and CDR2 YSYEKL. The length of the CDR3 is 17 residues. V was cut by 5 bases and J by 5 bases, with 23 bases left in between. The CDR3 DNA is TGCGCCAGCAGCTCCCTGGGTGTCGGAGGACATGGAGATACGCAGTATTTT. Translated: CASSSLGVGGHGDTQYF.

Only a few counts were recorded for this clonotype. The V gene is TRBV6-5, the J gene TRBJ1-4; the D is unclear. Trimming shortened V by 2 bases and J by 3 bases, and 13 bases separated the two germline ends. Germline V gene sequence: CDR1 MNHEY, CDR2 SVGAGI. This CDR3 has 16 amino acids. CDR3 DNA: TGTGCCAGCAGTTACATCTCGGGTTTGCCTAATGAAAAACTGTTTTTT. Its translation is CASSYISGLPNEKLFF.

The V and J genes are TRBV6-1 and TRBJ2-2; D is perhaps TRBD1 (6 bases). There are 15 residues in the CDR3. V gave up 4 bases and J gave up 7 bases, with 16 bases separating them. Germline loops: CDR1 MNHNS, CDR2 SASEGT. The CDR3 sequence: CASSANRAPGGELFF. CDR3 sequence (DNA): TGTGCCAGCAGTGCCAACAGGGCGCCCGGCGGGGAGCTGTTTTTT.

In this sample, this clonotype turned up a few times. The chain joins TRBV27 to TRBJ1-2; TRBD1 agrees at 8 bases. Germline assignment: CDR1 MNHEY and CDR2 SMNVEV (reference sequence). After removal of 6 bases from V and 5 bases from J, the junction contained 17 bases not matched to a gene. This CDR3 has 17 residues. DNA of the CDR3: TGTGCCAGCAGCCTTACCCGGACAGGGAGAAAGGGGTATGGCTACACCTTC. Its translation is CASSLTRTGRKGYGYTF.

This clonotype was observed a handful of times. The chain employs TRBV6-2 or TRBV6-3 and TRBJ2-1, with 8 nucleotides matching TRBD1. Looked up from germline, CDR1 is MNHEY and CDR2 is SVGEGT. The CDR3 is made up of 18 amino acids. With V trimmed by 0 bases and J by 2 bases, 9 bases remained unmatched. CDR3 nucleotides: TGTGCCAGCAGTTACTCGAAGACGGGACAGGCCCCCTACAATGAGCAGTTCTTC. Translated, it gives CASSYSKTGQAPYNEQFF.

This clonotype was counted ten times or more. V and J are TRBV12-3 or TRBV12-4 and TRBJ2-3; 11 positions match TRBD2. Trimming cost V 5 bases and J 6 bases; bases outside gene matches: 10. The CDR3 loop spans 16 amino acids. The CDR3 region has the DNA TGTGCCAGCAGTGTCTCGGGACTAGCGGCCGACGATACGCAGTATTTT. Translating it yields CASSVSGLAADDTQYF.

This clonotype has a count of ten or more. This rearrangement joins TRBV12-3 or TRBV12-4 to TRBJ1-6; D gene uncertain. The CDR3 has 13 residues. The V end lost 1 base, the J end lost 10 bases, and 8 bases lay between the germline ends. The CDR3 DNA is TGTGCCAGCAGTTTAGAATCAGACTCACCCCTCCACTTT. It encodes CASSLESDSPLHF.

A single count supports this clonotype. This rearrangement joins TRBV5-4 to TRBJ2-7; 10 positions agree with TRBD2. Germline V gene data show CDR1 as SGHNT and CDR2 as YYREEE (reference sequence). The V segment lost 0 bases and the J segment 7 bases; nucleotides outside the gene matches: 10. The CDR3 loop spans 16 amino acids. The CDR3 coding sequence is TGTGCCAGCAGCTTGGCCGATAGCGGGGGGTTCGGTGAGCAGTACTTC. Amino acid sequence: CASSLADSGGFGEQYF.

The rearrangement uses TRBV5-1 and TRBJ2-1, with 10 bases matching TRBD1. With V trimmed by 4 bases and J by 10 bases, 11 bases remained unmatched. The CDR3 totals 15 residues. Per the germline V gene, CDR1 is SGHRS and CDR2 is YFSETQ. For the CDR3, the DNA is TGCGCCAGCAGCGCGAGCCCCGGGACAGGGGACGAGCAGTTCTTC. This encodes CASSASPGTGDEQFF.

Only a few counts were recorded for this clonotype. For the CDR3, the DNA is TGTGCCAGCAGCCAGGGACAGCCCCAGCATTTT. As protein: CASSQGQPQHF. The V and J genes are TRBV28 and TRBJ1-5, with D perhaps matching TRBD1 (5 bases). The CDR3 length is 11 residues. With 6 bases removed from V and 7 bases from J, the gap between germline ends came to 7 bases. Looked up from germline, CDR1 is MDHEN and CDR2 is SYDVKM.

This clonotype has a single count. This chain joins TRBV12-3 or TRBV12-4 and TRBJ2-5; the D is unclear. V was clipped by 1 base and J by 5 bases, with 17 bases between them. This CDR3 has 16 residues. CDR3 DNA: TGTGCCAGCAGTTTAGACCCCTTACGAGGTTCGGAGACCCAGTACTTC. This gives the protein CASSLDPLRGSETQYF.

To note about this clonotype: At one boundary the junction diverges from the germline segment, which might be a read error. The chain's CDR3 is CASSQGTSAIF. CDR3 DNA sequence: TGTGCCAGCAGCCAAGGGACTAGCGCTATCTTC. The J gene is TRBJ2-1, the V gene TRBV7-1, with 10 bases matching TRBD2. TRBV7-1 is classed as an ORF, of uncertain function. The CDR3 spans 11 residues.

This clonotype was recorded a few times. The chain employs TRBV7-8 and TRBJ2-7, with 9 bases lining up with TRBD1. J lost 3 bases, V lost 7 bases, and 13 bases had no gene match. The CDR3 is 16 residues long. The germline V gene encodes CDR1 SGHVS and CDR2 FQNEAQ. CDR3 nucleotide sequence: TGTGCCAGCACCCCATCGGTCGGGACAGGGATCTACGAGCAGTACTTC. Translation: CASTPSVGTGIYEQYF.

Here the CDR3 DNA reads TGTGCCAGCAGCTTAGCGAAGAAAGAAGCTTTCTTT. Translation gives CASSLAKKEAFF. The V gene is TRBV7-9, the J gene TRBJ1-1, with unresolved D. Germline-derived CDR1 and CDR2 are SEHNR and FQNEAQ (reference sequence). This CDR3 has 12 residues. Trimming removed 0 bases at V and 8 bases at J, with 7 bases between.

V is TRBV24-1 and J is TRBJ1-1; D remains ambiguous. Germline V gives CDR1 KGHDR, CDR2 SFDVKD. Trimming removed 6 bases at V and 10 bases at J, with 20 bases between. The CDR3 is made up of 14 amino acids. The CDR3 sequence is CATSTEDSEVGAFF. The CDR3 nucleotides are TGTGCCACCAGTACAGAAGATTCTGAAGTAGGAGCTTTCTTT.

The chain uses TRBV7-6 and TRBJ2-1; D is unresolved. The V gene's germline CDR1 is SGHVS and CDR2 FNYEAQ. This CDR3 is built from 12 residues. V lost 4 bases, J lost 8 bases, and 9 bases lay in between. The CDR3 region is CASSSTWDEQFF. The CDR3 DNA follows: TGTGCCAGCAGCTCCACATGGGATGAGCAGTTCTTC.

The rearrangement links TRBV4-1 to TRBJ2-3; D gene uncertain. CDR1 MGHRA and CDR2 YSYEKL come from the germline V gene. This CDR3 comprises 13 residues. Trimming shortened V by 2 bases and J by 2 bases, and 5 bases separated the two germline ends. The CDR3: CASSQLNTDTQYF. The CDR3 nucleotides read TGCGCCAGCAGCCAACTAAACACAGATACGCAGTATTTT.

This clonotype was counted only a few times. The chain employs TRBV5-1 and TRBJ1-1; a possible D gene is TRBD1 (6 bases). Germline V gives CDR1 SGHRS, CDR2 YFSETQ. V was pared by 0 bases and J by 4 bases, with 13 bases between. The CDR3 contains 15 residues. DNA of the CDR3: TGCGCCAGCAGCTTGGATCCAGGGGTGGGCACTGAAGCTTTCTTT. Protein sequence: CASSLDPGVGTEAFF. The whole variable domain, remainder taken from reference TRBV5-1 and TRBJ1-1, is KAGVTQTPRYLIKTRGQQVTLSCSPISGHRSVSWYQQTPGQGLQFLFEYFSETQRNKGNFPGRFSGRQFSNSRSEMNVSTLELGDSALYLCASSLDPGVGTEAFFGQGTRLTVV.

In its sample, this clonotype was seen many times. The rearrangement uses TRBV12-3 or TRBV12-4 and TRBJ1-1, with a possible D match to TRBD1 (5 bases). The CDR3 has 11 residues. V lost 5 bases, J lost 10 bases, and 11 bases lay in between. CDR3 loop: CASSLGQRAFF. Here the CDR3 DNA reads TGTGCCAGCAGTCTTGGACAACGAGCTTTCTTT.

The chain links TRBV25-1 to TRBJ2-3; a weak D match, TRBD1 (6 bases). The ends were cut back, 6 bases at V and 14 bases at J, with 18 bases in the middle. Germline V gives CDR1 MGHDK, CDR2 SYGVNS. The CDR3 covers 12 residues. DNA of the CDR3: TGTGCCAGCAGCCACGAGCAGGGGATTCCGTATTTT. The encoded protein is CASSHEQGIPYF. Filled out from reference TRBV25-1 and TRBJ2-3, the complete variable domain reads EADIYQTPRYLVIGTGKKITLECSQTMGHDKMYWYQQDPGMELHLIHYSYGVNSTEKGDLSSESTVSRIRTEHFPLTLESARPSHTSQYLCASSHEQGIPYFGPGTRLTVL.

This clonotype was recorded only once. The junction and the germline gene differ at one end; a read error may be behind it. The chain uses TRBV7-3 and TRBJ1-2; 7 bases fit TRBD1. The germline V gene has CDR1 SGHTA and CDR2 FQGTGA. This CDR3 has 17 residues. The CDR3 region is CVSSFSSIRGRDYGYTF. DNA of the CDR3: TGTGTCAGCAGCTTTAGCTCTATTAGGGGGCGCGACTATGGCTACACCTTC.

The table lists this clonotype with many counts. The V call is TRBV7-2, the J call TRBJ2-5, with 14 nucleotides matching TRBD2. The CDR3 covers 18 residues. Germline CDR1 reads SGHTA; CDR2 reads FQGNSA. With V trimmed by 0 bases and J by 5 bases, 8 bases remained unmatched. CDR3 in amino acids: CASSLALRLAGGHETQYF. The CDR3 nucleotides are TGTGCCAGCAGCTTAGCGCTCAGACTAGCGGGGGGGCACGAGACCCAGTACTTC.

This clonotype was picked up one time. This chain uses TRBV10-3 with TRBJ1-1; maybe TRBD1 (6 bases). The V gene lost 6 bases and the J gene lost 6 bases, with 14 bases spanning the gap. The CDR3 loop spans 13 amino acids. In germline, CDR1 is ENHRY, CDR2 SYGVKD. The CDR3 region has the DNA TGTGCCATCAGCCTGTCAGGGGTGGCTGAAGCTTTCTTT. Translating it yields CAISLSGVAEAFF.